The present entry profiles one TCR beta chain with its context. This sample was included in a study of blood T cell repertoires in COVID-19. All enrollees were roughly 18 to 95 years old and from around 25 US areas. Participants reported their clinical history, and cohort assignment relied on those reports. What the recovered Cohort 3 donors had was two negative PCRs, clearance, or symptom resolution. V was trimmed by 5 bases and J by 8 bases, leaving 9 bases between them. This CDR3 is 11 amino acids long. In germline, CDR1 is MNHEY, CDR2 SVGAGI. Method: immunoSEQ multiplex PCR; TCRdb's copy keeps in-frame clones and lacks some. Here the sample spans approximately 470,000 clones, about 90% being singletons.

Sequencing was carried out using PBMCs or T cells enriched from blood (not recorded which). The V call is TRBV6-5, the J call TRBJ1-2, with D unclear. This TCR derives from a woman under 30 who had recovered from COVID-19. The DNA of the CDR3 is TGTGCCAGCAGTCTACTCTCAGGCTACACCTTC. Translation: CASSLLSGYTF.